Described below is a single TCR beta chain sequence and its context. This clonotype showed up just once. It lacks a known antigen. There are no base qualities to consult, and no much larger clone falls within one base. The approximately 39 donors, aged about 6 to 95 years, were systemically healthy Caucasian individuals from Russia. Each donor gave about 9.8 milliliters of peripheral blood, drawn into EDTA-treated Vacutainer tubes. Ficoll-Paque density-gradient centrifugation was used to isolate PBMCs, with at least 6.5 million per sample. Total RNA was extracted from PBMCs with Trizol reagent, with at least 6 micrograms obtained per sample. For every donor, flow cytometry on a PBMC aliquot measured the percentage of naive CD45RAhigh/CD27high T cells. The germline V gene provides CDR1 MNHEY and CDR2 SVGEGT. The CDR3 starts with the cysteine, ends with the phenylalanine, and has 16 residues. Only CDR3 DNA is held: 48 bases, read in frame from base 1. V is clipped by 4 bases and J by 14 bases, and the sequence between their germline boundaries is 27 bases long.

The record originates from a study of blood T cells in healthy people across ages (dated by TCRdb to 2015 to 2017). Regarding the complete study: In model experiments, template switching captured roughly one uniquely barcoded TCR beta cDNA molecule for every two T cells. Age-related changes in TCR beta repertoire diversity were measured in the study by deep sequencing normalized with unique cDNA molecular identifiers. Two additional independent replicas of 1 million unique cDNA reads from the same blood draw were analyzed for two donors (one aged 18 to 30 and one aged 80 or older). The donors were split into four age groups: young (average approximately 16 years), middle-aged (39), aged (roughly 68) and long-lived (approximately 80). To avoid experimental bias, donors of different ages were randomly spread across the sequencing lanes. General findings and caveats noted by the study authors: As age increased, observed TCR beta diversity per million T cells dropped in a roughly linear way, and a significant reduction was already evident by age 40. Estimates of total diversity based on one million sequenced T cells were regarded as lower bounds and as underestimates. The long-lived group showed more naive CD4+ T cells, fewer expanded clones and increased TCR diversity than the aged group, suggesting age selection. Because the CMV infection status of the donors was unknown, age-related changes in expanded clonotypes may potentially have been confounded. Observed TCR beta diversity correlated strongly with the percentage of naive T cells measured by flow cytometry. Because profiling used bulk unsorted PBMCs, naive and antigen-experienced compartments could not be compared conclusively.

Receptor libraries were prepared by 5' RACE. For sequencing, an Illumina HiSeq 2500 was employed. The second PCR ran for about 6 to 12 cycles and used a J-beta primer mix along with a sample-barcoded 5' primer. Each TCR beta cDNA molecule received a unique molecular identifier from a template-switch 5' adaptor carrying 12 random nucleotides. Each sample yielded at least 2.5 million CDR3-containing paired-end reads. First-strand cDNA was synthesized from all RNA with the Mint cDNA synthesis kit, primed by a TRBC-specific oligonucleotide. Following uracil-DNA glycosylase treatment, a first 18-cycle PCR with universal primers M1SS and BC2_uni_R was performed on all cDNA. Per the authors' processing: Normalization of each sample was performed by random selection of 1 million high-quality reads, each carrying a distinct molecular identifier. Instead of being binned into consensus sequences, reads that shared molecular identifiers were thrown out. CDR3 identification, clonotype clustering and error correction used MiTCR with a Q25 quality threshold and the strictest error-elimination algorithm. Lower-bound total TCR beta diversity was estimated with a nonparametric unseen species model using Euler transformation. Through fastp at Q25 and MiXCR, TCRdb rebuilt clones from the public reads, retaining in-frame beta chains. Every CDR3 protein is listed once, alongside the most common genes and DNA of its rows. TCRdb, not the authors, supplied the V and J calls. The sample yields roughly 860,000 distinct CDR3 sequences; approximately 67% were counted once. The ten most abundant clones make up about a quarter of the sample.

This receptor chain uses TRBV6-2 or TRBV6-3 and TRBJ2-1; the D region may be TRBD1 or TRBD2, each matching 5 bases equally. Sequenced: blood. The TCR comes from a man aged 25 to 45 in good health. At the DNA level, the sequence is TGTGCCAGCAGTTCGGCCCGGGGCATATTTACAAGGGGCGAGTTCTTC. Its protein is CASSSARGIFTRGEFF.